This is a list of T cell receptor beta chains from one sample in a study of sequential checkpoint blockade in melanoma. The table came from immunoSEQ multiplex PCR; TCRdb's copy has only in-frame clones and leaves some out. The repertoire holds 3,000 to 3,500 clones, with 18% as singletons. The sequencing here drew on tumor tissue (inferred from file names), taken from a patient given nivolumab and ipilimumab in sequence. These receptors all come from a human donor with melanoma. Each CDR3 is given with its conserved first and last residue. The D gene is left open where the match is weak. Size is omitted from some rows. Given values are once, few, many or a class for expanded clones.

size: .
J: TRBJ2-2
V: TRBV5-1
D: TRBD2
DNA: TGCGCCAGCAGCTCGACTAGCGGGGGGTCCGGGGAGCTGTTTTTT
CDR3: CASSSTSGGSGELFF

size: many
J: TRBJ1-1
V: TRBV11-3
D: TRBD1
DNA: TGTGCCAGCAGCTCCCGACAGGGGAAGAACACTGAAGCTTTCTTT
CDR3: CASSSRQGKNTEAFF

size: .
J: TRBJ1-2
V: TRBV5-1
D: .
DNA: TGCGCCAGCAGCTGGGACCCTCTTACTAACTATGGCTACACCTTC
CDR3: CASSWDPLTNYGYTF

size: many
J: TRBJ2-7
V: TRBV11-3
D: TRBD2
DNA: TGTGCCAGCAGCTTAGAACTAGCGTCAGACGAGCAGTACTTC
CDR3: CASSLELASDEQYF

size: few
J: TRBJ1-1
V: TRBV5-1
D: .
DNA: TGCGCCAGCAGCACCCGTCCAGGGACCACTGAAGCTTTCTTT
CDR3: CASSTRPGTTEAFF

size: medium-sized
J: TRBJ1-5
V: TRBV11-3
D: .
DNA: TGTGCCAGCAGCCCCCAGACAGGATCCCCTCAGCCCCAGCATTTT
CDR3: CASSPQTGSPQPQHF

size: few
J: TRBJ2-2
V: TRBV11-3
D: TRBD1
DNA: TGTGCCAGCAGCTTGGACAGGGGCACCGGGGAGCTGTTTTTT
CDR3: CASSLDRGTGELFF

size: .
J: TRBJ2-5
V: TRBV11-3
D: TRBD1
DNA: TGTGCCAGCAGCTTGGAGTGGACAGGGGGGGAGACCCAGTACTTC
CDR3: CASSLEWTGGETQYF

size: many
J: TRBJ2-4
V: TRBV6-8
D: TRBD2
DNA: TGTGCCAGCAGTTATTCGAGCGGGGGCCCAGGATACTTC
CDR3: CASSYSSGGPGYF

size: .
J: TRBJ2-7
V: TRBV18
D: TRBD1
DNA: TGTGCCAGCTCACGAGGGACAGGGGCCCAGCAGTACTTC
CDR3: CASSRGTGAQQYF

size: .
J: TRBJ1-2
V: TRBV6-8
D: .
DNA: TGTGCCAGCAGGGACACAGGGTACTATGGCTACACCTTC
CDR3: CASRDTGYYGYTF

size: .
J: TRBJ2-7
V: TRBV19
D: TRBD1
DNA: TGTGCCAGTAGTCTTGGGACAGGGGCCTACGAGCAGTACTTC
CDR3: CASSLGTGAYEQYF

size: .
J: TRBJ2-7
V: TRBV6-8
D: TRBD2
DNA: TGTGCCAGCAGTTACTCCGGGACTAGAGGTGGCGAGCAGTACTTC
CDR3: CASSYSGTRGGEQYF

size: large
J: TRBJ1-4
V: TRBV11-3
D: TRBD1
DNA: TGTGCCAGCAGCTTGGACAGGGGTGGCGAAAAACTGTTTTTT
CDR3: CASSLDRGGEKLFF

size: medium-sized
J: TRBJ2-1
V: TRBV11-3
D: .
DNA: TGTGCCAGCAGCCCCTTTTTTGTGGGGCCGTACAATGAGCAGTTCTTC
CDR3: CASSPFFVGPYNEQFF

size: .
J: TRBJ2-5
V: TRBV28
D: .
DNA: TGTGCCAGCAGTCCCCCCGAGGGCGTAGAGACCCAGTACTTC
CDR3: CASSPPEGVETQYF

size: medium-sized
J: TRBJ1-6
V: TRBV6-8
D: .
DNA: TGTGCCAGCTGGGGCAGACAATCACCCCTCCACTTT
CDR3: CASWGRQSPLHF

size: many
J: TRBJ2-5
V: TRBV7-4
D: .
DNA: TGTGCCAGCAGCTTAACCGGGGGAGAGACCCAGTACTTC
CDR3: CASSLTGGETQYF

size: .
J: TRBJ1-5
V: TRBV6-8
D: .
DNA: TGTGCCAGCAGTTGGGCCGTGGGGAGCCCGAATCAGCCCCAGCATTTT
CDR3: CASSWAVGSPNQPQHF

size: .
J: TRBJ2-5
V: TRBV6-8
D: TRBD2
DNA: TGTGCCATCAGAGCGGGGGGACAAGAGACCCAGTACTTC
CDR3: CAIRAGGQETQYF

size: .
J: TRBJ2-1
V: TRBV6-8
D: .
DNA: TGTGCCAGCAGTGACTACCGGCCCGGGACACCGGGGTTCTTC
CDR3: CASSDYRPGTPGFF

size: .
J: TRBJ2-1
V: TRBV6-8
D: .
DNA: TGTGCCAGCAGTTACCTGAGCTCCTACAATGAGCAGTTCTTC
CDR3: CASSYLSSYNEQFF

size: few
J: TRBJ2-5
V: TRBV6-7
D: .
DNA: TGTGCCAGCACCCTTCAAGAGACCCAGTACTTC
CDR3: CASTLQETQYF

size: medium-sized
J: TRBJ1-1
V: TRBV9
D: TRBD1
DNA: TGTGCCAGCAGCGTGCAGGGGGAGGGCACTGAAGCTTTCTTT
CDR3: CASSVQGEGTEAFF

size: few
J: TRBJ1-4
V: TRBV19
D: .
DNA: TGTGCCAGTAGTAGACGCCAAACTAATGAAAAACTGTTTTTT
CDR3: CASSRRQTNEKLFF